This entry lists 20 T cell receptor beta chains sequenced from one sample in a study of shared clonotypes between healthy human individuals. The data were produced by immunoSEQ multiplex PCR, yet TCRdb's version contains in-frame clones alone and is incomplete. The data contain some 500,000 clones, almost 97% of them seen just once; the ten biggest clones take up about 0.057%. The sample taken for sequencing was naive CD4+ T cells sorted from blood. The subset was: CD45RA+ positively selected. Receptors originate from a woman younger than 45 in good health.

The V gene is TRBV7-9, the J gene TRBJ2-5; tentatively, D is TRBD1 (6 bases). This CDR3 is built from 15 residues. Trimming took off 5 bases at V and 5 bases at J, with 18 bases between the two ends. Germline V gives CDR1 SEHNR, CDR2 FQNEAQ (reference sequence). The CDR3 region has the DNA TGTGCCAGCAGCCCATCGACAGGTTATATTGAGACCCAGTACTTC. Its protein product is CASSPSTGYIETQYF.

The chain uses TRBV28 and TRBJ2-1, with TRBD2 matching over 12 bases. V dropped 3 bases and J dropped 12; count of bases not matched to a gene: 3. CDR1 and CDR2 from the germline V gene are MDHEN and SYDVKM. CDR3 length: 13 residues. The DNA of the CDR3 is TGTGCCAGCAGTTTGGGACTAGCGGGTCGGCAGTTCTTC. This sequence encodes CASSLGLAGRQFF.

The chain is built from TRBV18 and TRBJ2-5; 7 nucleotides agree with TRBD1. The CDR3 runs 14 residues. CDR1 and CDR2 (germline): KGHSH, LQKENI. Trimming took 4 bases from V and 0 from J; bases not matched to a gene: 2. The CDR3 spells CASSQQGYQETQYF. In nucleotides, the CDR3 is TGTGCCAGCTCACAACAGGGGTACCAAGAGACCCAGTACTTC. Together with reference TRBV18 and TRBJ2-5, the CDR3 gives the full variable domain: NAGVMQNPRHLVRRRGQEARLRCSPMKGHSHVYWYRQLPEEGLKFMVYLQKENIIDESGMPKERFSAEFPKEGPSILRIQQVVRGDSAAYFCASSQQGYQETQYFGPGTRLLVL.

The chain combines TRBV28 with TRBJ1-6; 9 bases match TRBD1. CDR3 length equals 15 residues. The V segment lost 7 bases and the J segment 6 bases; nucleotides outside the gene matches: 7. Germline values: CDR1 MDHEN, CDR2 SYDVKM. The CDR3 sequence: CASKYRDRVNSPLHF. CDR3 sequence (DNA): TGTGCCAGCAAATACCGGGACAGGGTTAATTCACCCCTCCACTTT.

CDR3 in amino acids: CASKDGSYEQYF. The CDR3 DNA reads TGTGCCAGCAAAGATGGCTCCTACGAGCAGTACTTC. The V gene is TRBV6-6, the J gene TRBJ2-7; D remains ambiguous. Germline CDR1 reads MNHNY; CDR2 reads SVGAGI (reference sequence). V was cut by 7 bases and J by 0 bases, with 7 bases left in between. This CDR3 contains 12 residues.

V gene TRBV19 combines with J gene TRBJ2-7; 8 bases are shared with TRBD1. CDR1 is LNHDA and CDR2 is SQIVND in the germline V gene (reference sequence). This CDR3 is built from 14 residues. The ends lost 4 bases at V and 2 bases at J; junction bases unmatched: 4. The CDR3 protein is CASSTGQGAYEQYF. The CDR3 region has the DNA TGTGCCAGTAGTACCGGACAGGGAGCCTACGAGCAGTACTTC.

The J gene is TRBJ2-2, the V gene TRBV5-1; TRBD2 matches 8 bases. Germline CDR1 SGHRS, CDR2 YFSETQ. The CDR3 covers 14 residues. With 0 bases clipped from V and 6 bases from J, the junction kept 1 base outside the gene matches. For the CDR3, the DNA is TGCGCCAGCAGCTTGGACGGGGGGGCCGGGGAGCTGTTTTTT. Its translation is CASSLDGGAGELFF. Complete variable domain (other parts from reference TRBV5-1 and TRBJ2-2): KAGVTQTPRYLIKTRGQQVTLSCSPISGHRSVSWYQQTPGQGLQFLFEYFSETQRNKGNFPGRFSGRQFSNSRSEMNVSTLELGDSALYLCASSLDGGAGELFFGEGSRLTVL.

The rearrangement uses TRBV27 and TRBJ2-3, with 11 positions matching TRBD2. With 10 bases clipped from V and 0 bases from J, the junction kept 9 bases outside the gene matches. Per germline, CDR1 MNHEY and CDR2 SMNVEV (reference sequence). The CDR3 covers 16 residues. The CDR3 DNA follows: TGTGCCACCAATCCCCGACTAGCGGGAAGCACAGATACGCAGTATTTT. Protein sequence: CATNPRLAGSTDTQYF.

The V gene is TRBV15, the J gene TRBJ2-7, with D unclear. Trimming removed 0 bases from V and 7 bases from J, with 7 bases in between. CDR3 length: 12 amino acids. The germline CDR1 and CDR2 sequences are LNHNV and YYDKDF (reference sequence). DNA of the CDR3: TGTGCCACCAGCAGAGATTTGAGGGAGCAGTACTTC. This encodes CATSRDLREQYF.

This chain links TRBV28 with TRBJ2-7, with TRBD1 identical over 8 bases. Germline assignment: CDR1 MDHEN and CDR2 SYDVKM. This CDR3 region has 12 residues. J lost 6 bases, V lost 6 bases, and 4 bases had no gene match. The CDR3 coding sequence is TGTGCCAGCAGATCAGGGGGCTTCGAGCAGTACTTC. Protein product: CASRSGGFEQYF.

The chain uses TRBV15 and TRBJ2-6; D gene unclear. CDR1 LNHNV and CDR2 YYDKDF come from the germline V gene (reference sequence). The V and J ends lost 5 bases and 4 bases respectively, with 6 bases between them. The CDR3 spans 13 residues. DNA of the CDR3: TGTGCCACCAGCTATCACGGGGCCAACGTCCTGACTTTC. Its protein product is CATSYHGANVLTF.

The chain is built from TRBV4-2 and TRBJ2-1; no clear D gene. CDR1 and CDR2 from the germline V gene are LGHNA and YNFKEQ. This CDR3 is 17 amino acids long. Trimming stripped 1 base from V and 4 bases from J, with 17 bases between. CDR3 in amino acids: CASSQVNRSPKYNEQFF. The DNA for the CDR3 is TGTGCCAGCAGCCAAGTTAATAGGAGCCCCAAATACAATGAGCAGTTCTTC.

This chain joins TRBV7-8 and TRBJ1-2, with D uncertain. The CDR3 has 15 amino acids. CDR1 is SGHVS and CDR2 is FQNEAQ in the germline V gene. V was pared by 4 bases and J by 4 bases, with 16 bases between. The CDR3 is CASSYRLPWGYGYTF. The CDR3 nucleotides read TGTGCCAGCAGCTACCGACTCCCATGGGGCTATGGCTACACCTTC.

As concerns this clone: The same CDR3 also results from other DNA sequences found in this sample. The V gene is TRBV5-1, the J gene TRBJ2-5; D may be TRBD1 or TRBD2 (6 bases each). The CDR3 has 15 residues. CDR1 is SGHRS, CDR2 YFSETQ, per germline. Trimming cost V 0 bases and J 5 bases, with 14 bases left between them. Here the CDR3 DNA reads TGCGCCAGCAGCTTGGCTCCCGGGGGCCTGGAGACCCAGTACTTC. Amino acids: CASSLAPGGLETQYF.

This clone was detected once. In DNA, the CDR3 is TGTGCCAGCAGCTTGGCCGAGGCGGCTTTATTCTACAATGAGCAGTTCTTC. It specifies CASSLAEAALFYNEQFF. This chain uses TRBV5-6 with TRBJ2-1; D gene uncertain. V gave up 0 bases and J gave up 3 bases, with 16 bases separating them. In germline, CDR1 is SGHDT, CDR2 YYEEEE. The CDR3 sequence is 17 residues long.

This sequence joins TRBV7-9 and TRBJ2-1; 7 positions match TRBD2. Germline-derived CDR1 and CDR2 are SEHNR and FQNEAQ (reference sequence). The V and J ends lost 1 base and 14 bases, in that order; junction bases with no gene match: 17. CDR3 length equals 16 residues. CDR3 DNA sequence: TGTGCCAGCAGCTTAGGGGCGAGCGGGGATTCTAAGTGGGAGTTCTTC. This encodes CASSLGASGDSKWEFF.

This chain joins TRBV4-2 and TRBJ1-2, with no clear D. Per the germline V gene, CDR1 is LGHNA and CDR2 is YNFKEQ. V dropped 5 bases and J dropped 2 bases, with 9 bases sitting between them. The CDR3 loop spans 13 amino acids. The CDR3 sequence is CASSFNKNYGYTF. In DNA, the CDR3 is TGTGCCAGCAGCTTTAATAAGAACTATGGCTACACCTTC.

The CDR3 region has the DNA TGTGCCAGCAGCCAAAGTCCGTGGGTGCCCGTCTACGAGCAGTACTTC. This sequence encodes CASSQSPWVPVYEQYF. The V and J genes are TRBV14 and TRBJ2-7; no firm D call. There are 16 residues in the CDR3. Per germline, CDR1 SGHDN and CDR2 FVKESK. V lost 2 bases and J lost 3, with 17 bases in between.

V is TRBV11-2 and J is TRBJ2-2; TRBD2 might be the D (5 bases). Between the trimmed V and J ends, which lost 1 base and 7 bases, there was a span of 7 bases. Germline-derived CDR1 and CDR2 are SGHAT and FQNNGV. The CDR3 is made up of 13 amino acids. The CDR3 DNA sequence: TGTGCCAGCAGCTTAGTTGAGGGCGGGGAGCTGTTTTTT. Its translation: CASSLVEGGELFF.

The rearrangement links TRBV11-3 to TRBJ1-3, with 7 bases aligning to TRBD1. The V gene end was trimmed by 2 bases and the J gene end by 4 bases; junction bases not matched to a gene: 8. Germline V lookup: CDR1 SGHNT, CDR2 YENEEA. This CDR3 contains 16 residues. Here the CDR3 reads CASSLTGQPNGNTIYF. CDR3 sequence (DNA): TGTGCCAGCAGCTTAACGGGACAGCCTAACGGAAACACCATATATTTT.